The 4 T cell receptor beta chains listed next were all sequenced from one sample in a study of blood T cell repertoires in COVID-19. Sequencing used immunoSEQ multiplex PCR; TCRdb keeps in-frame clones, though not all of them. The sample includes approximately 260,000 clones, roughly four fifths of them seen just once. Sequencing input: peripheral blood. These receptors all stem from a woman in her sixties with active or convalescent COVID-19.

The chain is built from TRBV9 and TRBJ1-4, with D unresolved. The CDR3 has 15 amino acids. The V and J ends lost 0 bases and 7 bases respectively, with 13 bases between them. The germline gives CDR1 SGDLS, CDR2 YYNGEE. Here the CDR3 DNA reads TGTGCCAGCAGCGTAGGCTCCACGCGGGGTGAAAAACTGTTTTTT. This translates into CASSVGSTRGEKLFF.

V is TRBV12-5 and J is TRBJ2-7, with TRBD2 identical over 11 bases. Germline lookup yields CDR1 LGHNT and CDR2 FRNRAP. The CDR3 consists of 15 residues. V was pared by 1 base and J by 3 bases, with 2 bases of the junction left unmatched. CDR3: CASGLGTSGGYEQYF. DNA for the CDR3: TGTGCTAGTGGTTTGGGAACTAGCGGGGGCTACGAGCAGTACTTC.

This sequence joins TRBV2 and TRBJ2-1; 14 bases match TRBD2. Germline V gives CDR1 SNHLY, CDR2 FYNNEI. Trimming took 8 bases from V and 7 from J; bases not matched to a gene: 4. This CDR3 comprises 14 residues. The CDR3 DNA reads TGTGCCAGCGGGACTAGCGGGGGCCGGAATGAGCAGTTCTTC. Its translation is CASGTSGGRNEQFF.

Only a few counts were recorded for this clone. In DNA form, the CDR3 reads TGTGCCAGCAGCCTAGAGACAGGGGGCCCTGAAAAACTGTTTTTT. Amino acid sequence: CASSLETGGPEKLFF. The rearrangement uses TRBV3-1 (or the pseudogene TRBV3-2) and TRBJ1-4, with TRBD1 matching over 10 bases. J lost 7 bases, V lost 4 bases, and 6 bases had no gene match. CDR3 length equals 15 residues. Germline-derived CDR1 and CDR2 are LGHDT and YNNKEL (reference sequence).